This TCR beta chain stems from a study of kidney transplant recipient with SARS-CoV-2 infection. TCRdb re-called the reads with MiXCR, one entry per CDR3 protein. The table lists fewer than 250,000 distinct CDR3 sequences, 29% of them singletons. Trimming stripped 2 bases from V and 5 bases from J, with 14 bases between. The CDR3 totals 15 residues. Germline V gives CDR1 SGHDT, CDR2 YYEEEE. In its sample, this clonotype was seen a few times. The sequencing here drew on a blood sample, taken at baseline and on approximately day 120 from a kidney transplant recipient. The chain has TRBV5-6 and TRBJ2-1; D possibly corresponds to TRBD2 (6 bases). The source of this sequence is a male patient between 25 and 39 years old who had COVID-19 and was a kidney transplant recipient. The graft donor may have contributed some T cells. Written as DNA, the CDR3 is TGTGCCAGCAGCTTAGGAGGGATTGGGGACAATGAGCAGTTCTTC. Its protein product is CASSLGGIGDNEQFF.